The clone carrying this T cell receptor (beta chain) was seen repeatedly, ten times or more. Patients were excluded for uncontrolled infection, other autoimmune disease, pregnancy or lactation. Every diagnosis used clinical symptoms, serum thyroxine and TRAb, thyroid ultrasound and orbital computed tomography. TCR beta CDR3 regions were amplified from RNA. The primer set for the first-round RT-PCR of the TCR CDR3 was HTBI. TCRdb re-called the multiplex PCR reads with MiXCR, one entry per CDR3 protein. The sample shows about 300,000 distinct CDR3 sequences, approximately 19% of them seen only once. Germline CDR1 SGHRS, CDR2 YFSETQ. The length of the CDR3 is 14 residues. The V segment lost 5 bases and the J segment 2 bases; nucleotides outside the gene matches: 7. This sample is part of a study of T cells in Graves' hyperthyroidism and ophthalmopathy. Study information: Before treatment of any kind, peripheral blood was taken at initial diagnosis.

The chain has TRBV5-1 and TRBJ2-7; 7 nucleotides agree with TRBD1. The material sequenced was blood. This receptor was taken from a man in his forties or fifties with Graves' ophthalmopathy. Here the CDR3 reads CASRLDRSTYEQYF. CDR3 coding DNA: TGCGCCAGCAGACTGGACAGGTCTACCTACGAGCAGTACTTC.